These T cell receptor beta chains were read from a single sample in a study of T cells in Graves' hyperthyroidism and ophthalmopathy. MiXCR was run by TCRdb on the multiplex PCR reads, yielding one entry per CDR3 protein. The sample has about half a million distinct CDR3 sequences, just under 20% seen once. The specimen was blood. The source of these receptors is a man between 35 and 55 years old with Graves' ophthalmopathy. Each CDR3 is given with its conserved first and last residue. D genes are given only for firm matches. Only part of the rows carry a size: once, few, many, or a class if the clone is expanded.

-,-,15,TRBJ1-2,TRBV28,CASSSDSLPNYGYTF,TGTGCCAGCAGTTCCGACAGTCTTCCTAACTATGGCTACACCTTC
-,many,14,TRBJ2-7,TRBV5-1,CASSLGPDFYEQYF,TGCGCCAGCAGCTTGGGCCCCGATTTTTACGAGCAGTACTTC
-,-,14,TRBJ1-4,TRBV7-8,CASSLIGRGEKLFF,TGTGCCAGCAGCTTAATCGGGCGGGGGGAAAAACTGTTTTTT
TRBD2,few,14,TRBJ2-1,TRBV15,CATAPASGSNEQFF,TGTGCCACCGCTCCGGCTAGCGGGAGTAATGAGCAGTTCTTC
TRBD2,-,14,TRBJ2-1,TRBV29-1,CSVEILAGAYEQFF,TGCAGCGTTGAAATTCTAGCGGGAGCCTATGAGCAGTTCTTC
TRBD1,few,14,TRBJ2-7,TRBV10-3,CAISPTGTNYEQYF,TGTGCCATCAGCCCGACAGGGACCAACTACGAGCAGTACTTC
-,few,14,TRBJ1-6,TRBV30,CACLRDSNNSPLHF,TGTGCCTGCCTACGGGACTCCAACAATTCACCCCTCCACTTT
TRBD1,-,16,TRBJ2-7,TRBV4-3,CASSQGTGESLYEQYF,TGCGCCAGCAGCCAAGGAACAGGGGAGTCCCTCTACGAGCAGTACTTC
TRBD2,few,16,TRBJ2-1,TRBV9,CASSRLGLAGVDEQFF,TGTGCCAGCAGCAGATTAGGACTAGCGGGAGTTGATGAGCAGTTCTTC
-,few,15,TRBJ2-3,TRBV30,CACLLRGPGGDTQYF,TGTGCCTGCCTACTAAGGGGGCCGGGGGGAGATACGCAGTATTTT
TRBD2,-,15,TRBJ2-2,TRBV9,CASSVAGLAEGELFF,TGTGCCAGCAGCGTAGCCGGACTAGCGGAGGGGGAGCTGTTTTTT
-,-,13,TRBJ1-1,TRBV19,CASSITTALAAFF,TGTGCCAGTAGTATTACGACCGCCCTGGCAGCTTTCTTT
-,-,15,TRBJ1-4,TRBV6-1,CASSDGGTAREKLFF,TGTGCCAGCAGTGACGGAGGGACGGCGAGGGAAAAACTGTTTTTT
-,many,15,TRBJ2-1,TRBV11-2,CASSLDPRRLDEQFF,TGTGCCAGCAGCTTAGACCCCCGCCGTCTTGATGAGCAGTTCTTC
TRBD2,-,14,TRBJ2-7,TRBV12-5,CAGAKSGGPGEQYF,TGTGCTGGTGCTAAGAGCGGGGGGCCAGGCGAGCAGTACTTC
-,many,14,TRBJ2-7,TRBV11-2,CASSSPHSPDEQYF,TGTGCCAGCAGCTCCCCCCATTCTCCGGACGAGCAGTACTTC
TRBD1,many,15,TRBJ2-7,TRBV11-2,CASSWGQDISYEQYF,TGTGCCAGCAGCTGGGGACAGGACATCTCCTACGAGCAGTACTTC
TRBD1,few,16,TRBJ1-2,TRBV6-5,CASSYSRTGQDYGYTF,TGTGCCAGCAGTTACTCCCGGACGGGACAGGACTATGGCTACACCTTC
-,-,14,TRBJ1-2,TRBV15,CATSRGGTNYGYTF,TGTGCCACCTCCCGGGGGGGGACTAACTATGGCTACACCTTC
TRBD1,many,15,TRBJ2-3,TRBV30,CAWTHGQASTDTQYF,TGTGCCTGGACTCACGGACAGGCAAGCACAGATACGCAGTATTTT
-,many,12,TRBJ2-7,TRBV20-1,CSATDDHYEQYF,TGCAGTGCTACCGACGACCACTACGAGCAGTACTTC
-,-,14,TRBJ2-1,TRBV28,CASTDGGRRNEQFF,TGTGCCAGCACCGATGGGGGCCGGCGGAATGAGCAGTTCTTC
-,few,12,TRBJ1-1,TRBV29-1,CSAFGGSGEAFF,TGCAGCGCCTTCGGGGGATCGGGTGAAGCTTTCTTT
-,-,13,TRBJ2-2,TRBV28,CALKQGATGELFF,TGTGCCTTAAAGCAGGGAGCCACCGGGGAGCTGTTTTTT
-,-,15,TRBJ1-5,TRBV20-1,CSAQAPGGYDQPQHF,TGCAGTGCCCAAGCCCCCGGGGGCTACGATCAGCCCCAGCATTTT
-,many,13,TRBJ1-1,TRBV7-3,CASSFGGDTEAFF,TGTGCCAGCAGCTTTGGCGGGGACACTGAAGCTTTCTTT
-,-,13,TRBJ2-1,TRBV7-8,CASSLLQVSEQFF,TGTGCCAGCAGCTTACTTCAAGTCAGTGAGCAGTTCTTC
-,few,13,TRBJ2-1,TRBV6-1,CASSEVTGPEQFF,TGTGCCAGCAGTGAAGTTACCGGGCCCGAGCAGTTCTTC
-,few,14,TRBJ1-1,TRBV5-8,CASSLSLVNTEAFF,TGTGCCAGCAGCTTGAGTCTGGTGAACACTGAAGCTTTCTTT
-,once,14,TRBJ1-4,TRBV4-1,CASSLRRKNEKLFF,TGCGCCAGCAGCTTACGGCGAAAGAATGAAAAACTGTTTTTT
-,-,15,TRBJ2-3,TRBV27,CASSFGPGSTDTQYF,TGTGCCAGCAGTTTTGGCCCTGGGAGCACAGATACGCAGTATTTT
-,few,15,TRBJ1-5,TRBV4-1,CASSQDKLRYQPQHF,TGCGCCAGCAGCCAAGATAAGCTGAGATATCAGCCCCAGCATTTT
TRBD2,few,16,TRBJ2-1,TRBV27,CASSLSPLAGANEQFF,TGTGCCAGCAGTTTATCCCCTCTAGCGGGAGCAAATGAGCAGTTCTTC
-,-,15,TRBJ1-6,TRBV19,CASSIGATGNSPLHF,TGTGCCAGTAGTATTGGAGCAACCGGTAATTCACCCCTCCACTTT
-,-,14,TRBJ2-1,TRBV4-1,CASSQGVSSNEQFF,TGCGCCAGCAGCCAAGGCGTATCCAGTAATGAGCAGTTCTTC
TRBD1,many,13,TRBJ1-2,TRBV30,CAWSGDRAVGYTF,TGTGCCTGGAGCGGTGACAGGGCGGTAGGCTACACCTTC
-,once,12,TRBJ2-1,TRBV6-9,CASSSPVGEQFF,TGTGCCAGCAGTTCCCCGGTTGGAGAGCAGTTCTTC
-,-,14,TRBJ2-7,TRBV12-3/TRBV12-4,CASSLSSAGGEQYF,TGTGCCAGCAGTTTAAGCTCGGCCGGCGGGGAGCAGTACTTC
TRBD2,-,15,TRBJ2-1,TRBV6-1,CASSELAGGGSEQFF,TGTGCCAGCAGTGAACTAGCGGGGGGTGGTTCAGAGCAGTTCTTC
TRBD2,few,15,TRBJ2-3,TRBV4-1,CASSQDRGEGDTQYF,TGCGCCAGCAGCCAAGATCGGGGGGAAGGTGATACGCAGTATTTT
TRBD1,-,16,TRBJ2-5,TRBV5-4,CASSLGDLGQGATQYF,TGTGCCAGCAGCTTGGGGGACCTGGGACAGGGAGCGACCCAGTACTTC
TRBD1,many,14,TRBJ2-7,TRBV30,CAWSLTGIGEEQYF,TGTGCCTGGAGCTTGACAGGGATTGGTGAGGAGCAGTACTTC
TRBD1,many,13,TRBJ1-2,TRBV2,CASSETGSYGYTF,TGTGCCAGCAGTGAGACAGGGAGCTATGGCTACACCTTC
-,-,15,TRBJ1-5,TRBV19,CASRGTAYSNQPQHF,TGTGCCAGTAGAGGGACGGCTTATAGCAATCAGCCCCAGCATTTT
-,few,16,TRBJ2-4,TRBV3-1,CASSQSGTRGLNIQYF,TGTGCCAGCAGCCAGAGCGGCACTCGAGGATTAAACATTCAGTACTTC
-,-,15,TRBJ2-2,TRBV29-1,CSVRVRGWNTGELFF,TGCAGCGTTAGGGTTAGGGGCTGGAACACCGGGGAGCTGTTTTTT
-,many,16,TRBJ2-1,TRBV11-1,CASSLSSGGSYNEQFF,TGTGCCAGCAGCTTATCCTCAGGTGGCTCCTACAATGAGCAGTTCTTC
-,few,12,TRBJ1-2,TRBV9,CASSAQVGGYTF,TGTGCCAGCAGCGCCCAGGTGGGTGGCTACACCTTC
-,few,15,TRBJ2-5,TRBV19,CASARRLQGSETQYF,TGTGCCAGTGCACGCCGACTACAGGGATCGGAGACCCAGTACTTC
-,-,12,TRBJ2-7,TRBV6-2/TRBV6-3,CASTVPPYEQYF,TGTGCCAGCACGGTCCCTCCCTACGAGCAGTACTTC
TRBD1,-,13,TRBJ1-3,TRBV9,CASSIRQGDTIYF,TGTGCCAGCAGCATCCGACAGGGCGACACCATATATTTT
TRBD2,-,17,TRBJ2-2,TRBV7-2,CASSRQLTGTSAGELFF,TGTGCCAGCAGCCGACAGCTAACCGGGACTAGCGCCGGGGAGCTGTTTTTT
TRBD2,many,20,TRBJ2-3,TRBV28,CASSLTGLAGIILNRDTQYF,TGTGCCAGCAGTTTAACCGGACTAGCGGGAATTATTCTCAACCGGGATACGCAGTATTTT
TRBD1,-,18,TRBJ2-7,TRBV12-3/TRBV12-4,CASSLSAPGQGRSYEQYF,TGTGCCAGCAGTTTGTCGGCTCCCGGACAGGGGAGATCCTACGAGCAGTACTTC